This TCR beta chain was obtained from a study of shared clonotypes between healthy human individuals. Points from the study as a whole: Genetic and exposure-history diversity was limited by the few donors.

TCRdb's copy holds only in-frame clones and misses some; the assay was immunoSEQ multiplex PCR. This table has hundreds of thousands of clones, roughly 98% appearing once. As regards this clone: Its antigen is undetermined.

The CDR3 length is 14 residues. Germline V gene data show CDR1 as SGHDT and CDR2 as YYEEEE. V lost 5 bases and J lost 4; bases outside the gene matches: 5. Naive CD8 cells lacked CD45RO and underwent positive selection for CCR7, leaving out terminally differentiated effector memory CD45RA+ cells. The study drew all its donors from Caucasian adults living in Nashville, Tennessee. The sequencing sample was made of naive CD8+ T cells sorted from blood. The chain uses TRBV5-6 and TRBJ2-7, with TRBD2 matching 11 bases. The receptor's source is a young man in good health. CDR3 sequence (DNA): TGTGCCAGCAGGCACACTAGCGGGAGATACGAGCAGTACTTC. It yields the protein CASRHTSGRYEQYF.